Listed below are T cell receptor beta chains from one sample, sequenced in a study of T cells in Graves' hyperthyroidism and ophthalmopathy. TCRdb reprocessed the multiplex PCR reads via MiXCR and lists one record per CDR3 protein. The sample holds under 800,000 distinct CDR3 sequences; approximately 14% are singletons and the top ten take roughly 10%. The specimen was blood. The receptors derive from a woman under 30 with Graves' hyperthyroidism. CDR3s include the opening cysteine and the closing phenylalanine or tryptophan.

V gene,J gene,CDR3 protein
TRBV14,TRBJ2-7,CASSRDRGLYEQYF
TRBV20-1,TRBJ1-1,CSAAGGWNTEAFF
TRBV20-1,TRBJ1-1,CSARAYLMNTEAFF
TRBV10-3,TRBJ1-1,CAIRGDRGTEAFF
TRBV18,TRBJ1-3,CASSPLESSGNTIYF
TRBV10-3,TRBJ2-7,CAISESMGGPYEQYF
TRBV18,TRBJ2-5,CANSPPHTGETQYF
TRBV30,TRBJ1-3,CAWRGAIRNTIYF
TRBV20-1,TRBJ2-2,CSVKGEGKDGELFF
TRBV7-9,TRBJ2-7,CASGGRSKYEQYF
TRBV6-1,TRBJ1-5,CASTILDSGQPQHF
TRBV6-2/TRBV6-3,TRBJ2-6,CASSYNRGRIKTF
TRBV20-1,TRBJ2-7,CSARSSLAGGLTYEQYF
TRBV14,TRBJ1-4,CASSPQISTNEKLFF
TRBV4-2,TRBJ1-4,CASSQDLQGSEKLFF
TRBV7-9,TRBJ1-4,CASSLAPPAHNEKLFF
TRBV7-9,TRBJ2-7,CASSQGQGAPYEQYF
TRBV7-3,TRBJ2-1,CASSLGRDNEQFF
TRBV20-1,TRBJ2-3,CSARVLEGGTDTQYF
TRBV7-8,TRBJ1-5,CASSSYGSNQPQHF
TRBV27,TRBJ2-2,CANSLTPNTGELFF
TRBV4-1,TRBJ1-2,CASSQEGHNYGYTF
TRBV7-8,TRBJ2-1,CASSLRGVNEQFF
TRBV27,TRBJ1-1,CASRRPDRDEEAFF
TRBV6-1,TRBJ2-1,CASSVGTNREQFF
TRBV5-6,TRBJ2-1,CASSLPDRGYNEQFF
TRBV7-9,TRBJ2-1,CASSFLTSNEQFF
TRBV3-1,TRBJ2-5,CASSQVLAGASGAQYF
TRBV2,TRBJ2-3,CASSGDRGQADTQYF
TRBV7-7,TRBJ2-1,CASSLNPSNRQFF
TRBV11-2,TRBJ2-1,CASTDPSYNEQFF
TRBV19,TRBJ2-3,CASSQARDTQYF
TRBV20-1,TRBJ2-7,CSARGPSEQYF
TRBV6-6,TRBJ2-3,CASSYALAGVSTDTQYF
TRBV30,TRBJ1-1,CAWRTGHQEAFF
TRBV5-1,TRBJ2-7,CASSRYATRPSYGEQYF
TRBV25-1,TRBJ2-5,CASSEEGPTGGETQYF
TRBV29-1,TRBJ1-2,CSVEVDQREGYTF
TRBV18,TRBJ2-5,CASSPPRTPETQYF
TRBV20-1,TRBJ1-1,CSSTRPPGLEAFF
TRBV29-1,TRBJ2-1,CSVEGYQGNEQFF
TRBV20-1,TRBJ2-5,CSGGRGGEETQYF
TRBV7-9,TRBJ2-5,CASKTGTETQYF
TRBV28,TRBJ2-1,CASSLVSGLGNEQFF
TRBV11-3,TRBJ1-1,CASSLENARGNTEAFF
TRBV11-2,TRBJ2-3,CASSLGHRDTQYF
TRBV15,TRBJ1-2,CATSDDRGRLRDYGYTF
TRBV2,TRBJ1-5,CASTGTASNQPQHF
TRBV2,TRBJ2-3,CASSGSPEGAQYF
TRBV18,TRBJ1-2,CASSPPELNYGYTF
TRBV12-3/TRBV12-4,TRBJ1-6,CASSGTLGTGYSPLHF
TRBV12-3/TRBV12-4,TRBJ2-7,CASSNGLASYEQYF
TRBV30,TRBJ2-2,CAWSIGTVNTGELFF
TRBV27,TRBJ1-4,CASRSRANEKLFF
TRBV3-1,TRBJ2-7,CASSQDPSQGYEQYF